Reported below is one TCR beta chain. The data were obtained in a study of control samples from healthy donors and cancer patients. Losses at the gene ends were 0 bases for V and 6 bases for J; bases not matched to a gene: 11. Germline assignment: CDR1 GTSNPN and CDR2 SVGIG (reference sequence). The CDR3 is made up of 16 amino acids. The repertoire was sequenced with immunoSEQ multiplex PCR; TCRdb's copy has only in-frame clones and lacks some. The sample includes about 130,000 clones, roughly 94% of them seen just once. The sample consisted of PBMCs. The chain links TRBV30 to TRBJ1-5, with 7 positions matching TRBD1. The clonotype comes from a man aged 55 to 69 with colorectal cancer. The CDR3 sequence is CAWSVPGGQRGQPQHF. The CDR3 nucleotides are TGTGCCTGGAGTGTACCGGGGGGACAGAGGGGTCAGCCCCAGCATTTT.